This T cell receptor (beta chain) was retrieved from a study of molecular identifiers for immune sequencing clone quantification (dated by TCRdb to the late 2010s). Broadly, across the study: For a replicate experiment, RNA from approximately 20,000 or 100,000 naive CD8 T cells was divided into five aliquots, and four of the five aliquots were sequenced. CD8 T cells were used in a methods study to benchmark molecular-identifier clustering-based TCR repertoire sequencing (MIDCIRS) and TCR RNA copy counting. Points the paper makes about the study in general: When barcode sub-clustering was left out, chimeric consensus sequences inflated TCR diversity, with chimeras reaching as high as 47%. Highly expanded clone sizes could be underestimated because identical TCR molecules may share a barcode. In CMV-specific effector cells, clones with more than 20 RNA copies contained over 97% of molecules, whereas in naive cells such clones contained under 1% of molecules. Modeling estimated about three recovered TCR RNA copies per cell, compared with approximately 10 by digital PCR, which implies roughly 30% capture efficiency. Spiked-in Jurkat TCR RNA equivalent to a single cell was reported to be detectable even among approximately 1.1 million naive CD8 T cells. Spiked-in Jurkat TCR RNA (approximately 9 copies' worth), which is not part of the donor repertoire, was contained in the naive libraries.

Libraries of naive CD8 T cells were built from approximately 20,000 to 980,000 sorted cells, with 10%, 30% or 50% of the purified RNA used. Naive CD8 T cells were FACS-sorted as CD8+CD4-CCR7+CD45RA+ on a BD FACSAria II into RLT Plus buffer. To test detection sensitivity, Jurkat RNA equivalent to approximately ten TCR copies was spiked into samples of about 19,000-1,100,000 naive CD8 T cells. CD8 T cells were enriched with RosetteSep CD8+ T Cell Enrichment Cocktail and Ficoll-Paque, followed by ACK red cell lysis. The method behind the library was PCR. The sequencer was an Illumina HiSeq 4000. Bulk TCR libraries were generated as previously described, with the TCR primers listed in Table S5 used. Total RNA was purified with the Qiagen AllPrep DNA/RNA kit. Before analysis, reads from multiple sequencing runs of the same library were pooled. Per the authors' processing: Reads were retained only if their TCR constant sequence matched exactly, and those retained reads were trimmed to 150 nt and grouped according to their 12-nt molecular barcodes. Reads within each barcode group were sub-clustered using a 15% Levenshtein threshold, and quality-weighted consensus sequences were constructed for each RNA molecule. Non-functional sequences were filtered out, along with any lower-count sequence sitting one edit away from another sequence. On the basis of fitting two negative binomial distributions, barcode sub-clusters with fewer than 20% of the maximum read count were discarded. The raw public reads went through TCRdb reprocessing: fastp at Q25, MiXCR clone calling, in-frame beta chains kept. Every distinct CDR3 protein forms one entry, paired with its most common genes and DNA. The V and J calls here are based on TCRdb, not the publication. Counted in this sample were about 500,000 distinct CDR3 sequences; about a fifth of them appeared once. The ten biggest clones cover around 0.86% of the sample.

There are many counts of this clonotype. Its binding antigen is unknown. Qualities for individual bases were not recorded, and no much larger clone is one base off. The germline V gene sets CDR1 to MNHEY and CDR2 to SVGAGI. From cysteine to phenylalanine, the CDR3 is 13 amino acids long. The entry retains the CDR3 DNA only, 39 bases that are in frame from base 1. The trim is 2 bases for V and 4 bases for J, with a gap of 5 bases between the germline ends. This receptor was identified in a human donor in good health. Some libraries in this study had Jurkat cell RNA spiked in. The chain is assembled from TRBV6-5 and TRBJ2-2, with no reliable assignment of the D segment. The sequenced sample consisted of naive CD8+ T cells from blood, with Jurkat cell RNA spiked in. The intended sense of this specimen's cell subset or site label: FACS-sorted CD8+CD4-CCR7+CD45RA+ naive T cells. This receptor has the CDR3 CASSYGRTGELFF. In nucleotides, the sequence is TGTGCCAGCAGTTACGGACGCACCGGGGAGCTGTTTTTT.